The subject of this entry is one T cell receptor beta chain. The antigen is undetermined. Some clones are missing from TCRdb's copy, which holds only in-frame ones; the method was immunoSEQ multiplex PCR. In the table there are 60,000 to 65,000 clones, about four fifths of which are singletons. The sample originates from a study of T cell responses to AZD1222 COVID-19 vaccine. Per germline, CDR1 DFQATT and CDR2 SNEGSKA (reference sequence). The V end was cut by 1 base, the J end by 9 bases, with 7 bases between. The CDR3 extends over 11 amino acids. Broader study findings: Donors, mostly white British, included more females; clonal diversity was possibly underestimated. Following two doses of AZD1222, Spike-specific TCR breadth and depth rose. Along spike, vaccine-associated CD4 TCRs were found throughout, with dominance at 160-218 and 743-854.

The source is an adult in good health. The chain employs TRBV20-1 and TRBJ2-1; D ambiguous. The sequencing used peripheral blood, collected on day 0 of AZD1222 vaccination. The DNA of the CDR3 is TGCAGTGCTAGAGGGTACCCTGAGCAGTTCTTC. This codes for CSARGYPEQFF.